The 2 T cell receptor beta chains given below trace back to one sample, sequenced in a study of T cells after yellow fever vaccination. Each CDR3 protein gets one entry after TCRdb re-called the 5' RACE reads with MiXCR. The table has around 260,000 distinct CDR3 sequences, 5.2% seen once; the top ten hold 3% to 4%. The input for sequencing was CD4+ T cells sorted from PBMCs, taken on the day of the yellow fever booster vaccination. Receptors originate from a man aged 18 to 29 who received the YFV17D yellow fever vaccine.

A few counts support this clonotype. This chain joins TRBV10-3 and TRBJ1-3; D perhaps matches TRBD1 (6 bases). The germline V and J ends were trimmed by 8 bases and 2 bases, with 13 bases remaining between them. Germline-derived CDR1 and CDR2 are ENHRY and SYGVKD. This CDR3 is 14 amino acids long. The CDR3 sequence: CAIGGGLAGNTIYF. Here the CDR3 DNA reads TGTGCCATCGGGGGGGGGCTCGCTGGAAACACCATATATTTT.

This clonotype turned up a few times. V is TRBV6-4 and J is TRBJ1-2, with D tentatively TRBD1 (6 bases). This CDR3 comprises 14 residues. V shed 2 bases and J shed 9 bases, with 16 bases lying between them. The germline V gene encodes CDR1 MRHNA and CDR2 SNTAGT. The CDR3 DNA is TGTGCCAGCAGTGACCCAGACAGGCGCGGGAGCTACACCTTC. This gives the protein CASSDPDRRGSYTF.